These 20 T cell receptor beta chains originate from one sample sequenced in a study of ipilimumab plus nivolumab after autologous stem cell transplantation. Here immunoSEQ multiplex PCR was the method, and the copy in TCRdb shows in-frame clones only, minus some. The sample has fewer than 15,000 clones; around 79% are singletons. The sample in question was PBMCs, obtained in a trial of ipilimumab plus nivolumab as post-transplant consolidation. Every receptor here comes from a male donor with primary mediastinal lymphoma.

CDR3 DNA: TGTGCCATTCCAGACACGGGTACAGATGAGCAGTTCTTC. Translating gives CAIPDTGTDEQFF. V gene TRBV28 combines with J gene TRBJ2-1, with no clear D. V was shortened by 10 bases and J by 8 bases, with 18 bases between the two germline ends. The CDR3 covers 13 residues. Per germline, CDR1 MDHEN and CDR2 SYDVKM.

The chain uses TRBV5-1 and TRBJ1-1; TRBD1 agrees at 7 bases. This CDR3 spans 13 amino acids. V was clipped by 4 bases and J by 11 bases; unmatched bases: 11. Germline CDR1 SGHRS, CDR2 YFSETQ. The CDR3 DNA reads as TGCGCCAGCAGCGGACGGGACAGAGCGACGGCTTTCTTT. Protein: CASSGRDRATAFF.

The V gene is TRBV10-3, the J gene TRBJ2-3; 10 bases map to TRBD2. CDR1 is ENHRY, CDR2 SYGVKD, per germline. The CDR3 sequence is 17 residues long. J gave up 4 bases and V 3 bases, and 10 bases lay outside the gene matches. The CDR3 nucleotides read TGTGCCATCAGTGATTTAGTAGCGGGAGGCAGCGCAGATACGCAGTATTTT. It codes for CAISDLVAGGSADTQYF.

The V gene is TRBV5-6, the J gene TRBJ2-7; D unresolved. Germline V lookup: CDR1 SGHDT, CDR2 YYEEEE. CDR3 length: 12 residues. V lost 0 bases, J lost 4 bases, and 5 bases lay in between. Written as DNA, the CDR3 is TGTGCCAGCAGCTTGGCCAAGTACGAGCAGTACTTC. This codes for CASSLAKYEQYF. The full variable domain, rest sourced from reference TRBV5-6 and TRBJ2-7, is DAGVTQSPTHLIKTRGQQVTLRCSPKSGHDTVSWYQQALGQGPQFIFQYYEEEERQRGNFPDRFSGHQFPNYSSELNVNALLLGDSALYLCASSLAKYEQYFGPGTRLTVT.

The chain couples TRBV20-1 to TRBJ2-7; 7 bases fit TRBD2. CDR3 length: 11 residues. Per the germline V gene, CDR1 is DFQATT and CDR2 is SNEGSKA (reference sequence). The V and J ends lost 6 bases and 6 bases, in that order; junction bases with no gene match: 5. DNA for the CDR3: TGCAGTGCGGGAGGGAGAGGCGAGCAGTACTTC. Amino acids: CSAGGRGEQYF.

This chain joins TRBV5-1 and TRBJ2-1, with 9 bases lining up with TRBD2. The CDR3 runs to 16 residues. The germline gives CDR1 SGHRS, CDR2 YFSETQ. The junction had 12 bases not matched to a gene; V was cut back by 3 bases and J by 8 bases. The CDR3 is CASSSAAGGPKDEQFF. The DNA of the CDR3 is TGCGCCAGCAGCTCAGCCGCGGGGGGGCCCAAGGATGAGCAGTTCTTC.

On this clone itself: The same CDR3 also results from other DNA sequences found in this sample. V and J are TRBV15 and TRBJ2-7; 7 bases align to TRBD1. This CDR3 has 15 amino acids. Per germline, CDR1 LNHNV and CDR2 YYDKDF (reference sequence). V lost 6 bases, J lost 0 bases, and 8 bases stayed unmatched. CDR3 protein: CATSRLRDSSYEQYF. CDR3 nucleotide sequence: TGTGCCACCAGTAGACTTAGGGACAGCTCCTACGAGCAGTACTTC.

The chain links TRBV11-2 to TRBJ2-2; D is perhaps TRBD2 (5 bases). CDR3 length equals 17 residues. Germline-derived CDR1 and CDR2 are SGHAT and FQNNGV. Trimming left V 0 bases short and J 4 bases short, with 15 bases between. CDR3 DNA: TGTGCCAGCAGCTTAGATCCGAGGCCGAGGGCCACCGGGGAGCTGTTTTTT. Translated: CASSLDPRPRATGELFF.

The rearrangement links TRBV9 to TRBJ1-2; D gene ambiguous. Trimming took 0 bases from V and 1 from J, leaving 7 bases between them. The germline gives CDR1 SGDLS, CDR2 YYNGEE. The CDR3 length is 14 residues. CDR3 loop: CASSVDRGNYGYTF. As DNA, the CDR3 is TGTGCCAGCAGCGTAGATCGGGGTAACTATGGCTACACCTTC.

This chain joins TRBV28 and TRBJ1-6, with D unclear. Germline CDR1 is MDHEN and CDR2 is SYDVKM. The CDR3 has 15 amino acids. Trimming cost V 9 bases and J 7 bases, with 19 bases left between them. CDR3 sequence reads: CASRIMGNYNSPLHF. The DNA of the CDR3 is TGTGCCAGTCGGATAATGGGGAATTACAATTCACCCCTCCACTTT.

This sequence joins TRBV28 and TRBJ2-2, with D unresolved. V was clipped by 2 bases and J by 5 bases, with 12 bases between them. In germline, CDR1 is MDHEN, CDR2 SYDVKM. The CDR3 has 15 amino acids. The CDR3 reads CASSLTLAQTGELFF. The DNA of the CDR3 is TGTGCCAGCAGTTTAACCCTGGCCCAAACCGGGGAGCTGTTTTTT.

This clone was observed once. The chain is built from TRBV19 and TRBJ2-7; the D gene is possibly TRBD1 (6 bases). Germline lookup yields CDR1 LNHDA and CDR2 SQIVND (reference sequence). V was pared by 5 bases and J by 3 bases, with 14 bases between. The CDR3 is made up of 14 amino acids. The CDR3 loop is CASSLTPGDYEQYF. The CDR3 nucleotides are TGTGCCAGTAGTTTAACTCCAGGGGACTACGAGCAGTACTTC.

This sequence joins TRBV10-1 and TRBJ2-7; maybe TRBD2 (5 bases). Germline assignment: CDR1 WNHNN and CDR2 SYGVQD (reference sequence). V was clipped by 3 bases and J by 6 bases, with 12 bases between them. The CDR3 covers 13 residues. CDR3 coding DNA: TGCGCCAGCAGTGACCGGGGTCGACGCGAGCAGTACTTC. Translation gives CASSDRGRREQYF.

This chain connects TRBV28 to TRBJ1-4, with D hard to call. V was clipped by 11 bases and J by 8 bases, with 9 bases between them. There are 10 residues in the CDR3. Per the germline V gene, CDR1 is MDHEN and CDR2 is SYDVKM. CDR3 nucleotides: TGTGCCCGTGGAAAGGAAAAACTGTTTTTT. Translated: CARGKEKLFF.

CDR3 DNA sequence: TGTGCCACCGGCGGAGAGACCCAGTACTTC. Its translation: CATGGETQYF. This chain joins TRBV19 and TRBJ2-5; D unclear. The CDR3 is 10 residues long. CDR1 is LNHDA and CDR2 is SQIVND in the germline V gene (reference sequence). V was shortened by 10 bases and J by 4 bases, with 7 bases between the two germline ends.

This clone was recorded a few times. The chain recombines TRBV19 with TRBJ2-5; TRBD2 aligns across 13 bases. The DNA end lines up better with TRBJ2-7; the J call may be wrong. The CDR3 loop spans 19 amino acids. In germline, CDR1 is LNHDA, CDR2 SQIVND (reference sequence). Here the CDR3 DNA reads TGTGCCAGTAGTATAGGCCTTACTAGCGGGAGGGCCACCTCCTACGAGCAGTACTTC. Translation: CASSIGLTSGRATSYEQYF.

CDR3 sequence reads: CASSPSPGTGGTDGKNIQYF. The CDR3 DNA follows: TGTGCCAGCAGTCCAAGTCCGGGGACAGGGGGCACGGATGGCAAAAACATTCAGTACTTC. The chain uses TRBV13 and TRBJ2-4; 12 positions agree with TRBD1. The CDR3 covers 20 residues. J lost 3 bases, V lost 6 bases, and 18 bases had no gene match. Per germline, CDR1 PRHDT and CDR2 FYEKMQ (reference sequence).

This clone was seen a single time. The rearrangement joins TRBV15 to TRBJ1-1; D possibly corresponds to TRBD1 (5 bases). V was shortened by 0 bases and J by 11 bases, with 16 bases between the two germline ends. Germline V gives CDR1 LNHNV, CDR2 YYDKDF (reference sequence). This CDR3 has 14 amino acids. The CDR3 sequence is CATSRDWGGTRAFF. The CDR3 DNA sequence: TGTGCCACCAGCAGAGATTGGGGGGGGACGAGGGCTTTCTTT.

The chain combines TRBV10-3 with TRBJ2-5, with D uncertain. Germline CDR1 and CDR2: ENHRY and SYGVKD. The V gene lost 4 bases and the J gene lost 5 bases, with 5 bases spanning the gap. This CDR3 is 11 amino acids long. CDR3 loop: CAISGGETQYF. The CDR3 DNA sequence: TGTGCCATCAGTGGTGGGGAGACCCAGTACTTC.

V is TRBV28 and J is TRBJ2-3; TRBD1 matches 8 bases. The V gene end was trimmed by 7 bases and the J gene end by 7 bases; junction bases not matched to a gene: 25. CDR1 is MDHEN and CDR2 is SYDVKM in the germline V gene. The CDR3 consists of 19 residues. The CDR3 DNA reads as TGTGCCAGCACTCCTTCGGGACAGGATAGTAGGGGGAAAAGAAATACGCAGTATTTT. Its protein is CASTPSGQDSRGKRNTQYF. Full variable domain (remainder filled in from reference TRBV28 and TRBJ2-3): DVKVTQSSRYLVKRTGEKVFLECVQDMDHENMFWYRQDPGLGLRLIYFSYDVKMKEKGDIPEGYSVSREKKERFSLILESASTNQTSMYLCASTPSGQDSRGKRNTQYFGPGTRLTVL.